One sample yielded the 9 T cell receptor beta chains listed below, sequenced in a study of Ad26.COV2.S vaccination and SARS-CoV-2 variants. Measured with immunoSEQ multiplex PCR; TCRdb has only the in-frame clones, and not every one. The sample lists 350,000 to 400,000 clones, 80% to 90% occurring once. Treatment reported: around 19 received Ad26.COV2.S at low or high dose, single or two shots; roughly five received placebo; per-sample allocation not given. Sampling happened 63 days after the first vaccine or placebo injection. Sample: peripheral blood, taken in a trial of Ad26.COV2.S vaccine versus placebo. These receptors were collected from a person between 18 and 60 years old who received the Ad26.COV2.S COVID-19 vaccine or a placebo.

The chain combines TRBV5-1 with TRBJ2-7; possible D gene TRBD1, 6 bases. V lost 1 base and J lost 2, with 7 bases in between. Germline lookup yields CDR1 SGHRS and CDR2 YFSETQ. The length of the CDR3 is 13 residues. CDR3 DNA sequence: TGCGCCAGCAGCTTGACAGGGACCTACGAGCAGTACTTC. It is translated as CASSLTGTYEQYF.

The chain couples TRBV18 to TRBJ1-2; tentative D call: TRBD1 (6 bases). CDR3 length: 13 residues. Trimming took off 4 bases at V and 0 bases at J, with 6 bases between the two ends. The germline gives CDR1 KGHSH, CDR2 LQKENI. This CDR3 is CASSQGANYGYTF. DNA of the CDR3: TGTGCCAGCTCACAGGGGGCTAACTATGGCTACACCTTC. Using reference TRBV18 and TRBJ1-2 for the parts outside the CDR3, the full variable domain is NAGVMQNPRHLVRRRGQEARLRCSPMKGHSHVYWYRQLPEEGLKFMVYLQKENIIDESGMPKERFSAEFPKEGPSILRIQQVVRGDSAAYFCASSQGANYGYTFGSGTRLTVV.

The chain joins TRBV6-2 or TRBV6-3 to TRBJ2-2, with 7 bases that match TRBD1. Germline lookup yields CDR1 MNHEY and CDR2 SVGEGT. The CDR3 is made up of 17 amino acids. The V gene end was trimmed by 2 bases and the J gene end by 0 bases; junction bases not matched to a gene: 6. CDR3 bases: TGTGCCAGCAGTTACAGGGACAGAAATCCGAACACCGGGGAGCTGTTTTTT. It is translated as CASSYRDRNPNTGELFF.

The chain joins TRBV4-3 to TRBJ1-5; 11 bases align to TRBD1. After removal of 3 bases from V and 4 bases from J, the junction contained 14 bases not matched to a gene. This CDR3 is built from 19 residues. In germline, CDR1 is LGHNA, CDR2 YSLEER. CDR3 loop: CASSHQTPGQGVWNQPQHF. CDR3 DNA: TGCGCCAGCAGCCACCAGACGCCGGGACAGGGGGTATGGAATCAGCCCCAGCATTTT.

The chain couples TRBV2 to TRBJ2-7; 7 nucleotides match TRBD1. V dropped 5 bases and J dropped 2; count of bases not matched to a gene: 3. The CDR3 contains 13 residues. CDR1 and CDR2 from the germline V gene are SNHLY and FYNNEI. Here the CDR3 reads CASSRDSTYEQYF. The CDR3 nucleotides are TGTGCCAGCAGTCGGGACAGTACCTACGAGCAGTACTTC.

The rearrangement links TRBV7-9 to TRBJ1-1, with D possibly TRBD1 on 5 matching bases. The CDR3 sequence is 17 residues long. V was shortened by 2 bases and J by 1 base, with 17 bases between the two germline ends. Germline CDR1 is SEHNR and CDR2 is FQNEAQ (reference sequence). The CDR3 DNA reads as TGTGCCAGCAGCTTATTTGTCAGGGCGGGAGGGAACACTGAAGCTTTCTTT. This codes for CASSLFVRAGGNTEAFF.

CDR3: CASSTGGPGELFF. DNA of the CDR3: TGTGCCAGTAGTACAGGGGGCCCCGGGGAGCTGTTTTTT. This sequence joins TRBV19 and TRBJ2-2, with 8 bases that match TRBD1. In germline, CDR1 is LNHDA, CDR2 SQIVND (reference sequence). Germline trimming cut 4 bases from V and 6 bases from J; bases unmatched to any gene: 1. This CDR3 contains 13 residues.

Here the CDR3 reads CASSFGSYNEQFF. CDR3 DNA sequence: TGTGCCAGCAGTTTCGGATCCTACAATGAGCAGTTCTTC. The V call is TRBV27, the J call TRBJ2-1; D is undetermined. Germline lookup yields CDR1 MNHEY and CDR2 SMNVEV (reference sequence). CDR3 length: 13 amino acids. V was clipped by 3 bases and J by 1 base, with 4 bases between them.

The chain links TRBV23-1 to TRBJ2-5; tentatively, D is TRBD2 (6 bases). The J call is in doubt because the DNA end fits TRBJ2-7 better. TRBV23-1 is designated an ORF whose function remains uncertain. The length of the CDR3 is 18 residues. The CDR3 DNA follows: TGCGCCAGCAGTCAGATAATTCTCGGGGGTCCATCTCTTTACGAGCAGTACTTC. Translating it yields CASSQIILGGPSLYEQYF.